This is a list of T cell receptor beta chains from one sample in a study of cytomegalovirus exposure and HLA in healthy donors. Here immunoSEQ multiplex PCR was the method, and the copy in TCRdb shows in-frame clones only, minus some. The profile covers 75,000 to 85,000 clones, with less than 85% appearing a single time and 0.85% to 1.3% taken by the ten largest. Sequenced: PBMCs. These receptors all stem from a male donor in good health and CMV-seronegative. Both conserved end residues are part of each CDR3. The D gene is left open where the match is weak. Only some rows state a clone size, as once, few, many or a class for expanded clones.

CDR3 DNA,CDR3 protein,V gene,clone size,D gene,J gene
TGTGCCAGCAGCTTGTTCCGGCTAGCGGCGGAAGAGCAGTACTTC,CASSLFRLAAEEQYF,TRBV5-6,NA,TRBD2,TRBJ2-7
TGTGCCAGCCAACCTCCTAACAGGGGAACTGAAGCTTTCTTT,CASQPPNRGTEAFF,TRBV6-6,NA,TRBD1,TRBJ1-1
TGTGCCAGTAGTACAACAGGCTCCGCGGGATCAGCCCAGCATTTT,CASSTTGSAGSAQHF,TRBV19,NA,NA,TRBJ1-5
TGTGCCACCAGCAGAGTTGCGGGTTCCGGAAACACCATATATTTT,CATSRVAGSGNTIYF,TRBV15,NA,NA,TRBJ1-3
TGCAGCGTTGCGGAGGGGTTGAATGAAAAACTGTTTTTT,CSVAEGLNEKLFF,TRBV29-1,once,NA,TRBJ1-4
TGTGCCAGTAGTATATTGAGCCAAACTAATTCACCCCTCCACTTT,CASSILSQTNSPLHF,TRBV19,once,NA,TRBJ1-6
TGTGCCAGCAGCCAAGATAGTCTAGCGGGAATGAAGGATGAGCAGTTCTTC,CASSQDSLAGMKDEQFF,TRBV14,once,TRBD2,TRBJ2-1
TGCGCCAGCAGGGTAACAGGGAGTAACGAAAACACCATATATTTT,CASRVTGSNENTIYF,TRBV10-2,NA,NA,TRBJ1-3
TGTGCCAGCGGACTGACAGGGCAACTGACGGAAAAACTGTTTTTT,CASGLTGQLTEKLFF,TRBV27,NA,TRBD1,TRBJ1-4
TGTGCCAGCAGATCCGGGACTAGCTCTGGGGAGCAGTTCTTC,CASRSGTSSGEQFF,TRBV6-1,NA,TRBD2,TRBJ2-1
TGTGCCAGCAGTTGTACTACCGGGACTAGCGGACCACGCTACAATGAGCAGTTCTTC,CASSCTTGTSGPRYNEQFF,TRBV21-1,NA,NA,TRBJ2-1
TGCGCCAGCAGGCCCGGGACAGGGTGGGCCGAGCAGTACTTC,CASRPGTGWAEQYF,TRBV6-5,NA,TRBD1,TRBJ2-7
TGCGCCAGCAACTCGGTACCCTTAAGTGAGCAGTACTTC,CASNSVPLSEQYF,TRBV10-2,NA,NA,TRBJ2-7
TGTGCCAGCAGCTGGGGAGGGGGGGGCTATGGCTACCCCTTC,CASSWGGGGYGYPF,TRBV5-6,NA,NA,TRBJ1-2
TGTGCCAGCAGCTTAGCCTCTACTCCCGGGGCCAACGTCCTGACTTTC,CASSLASTPGANVLTF,TRBV7-2,NA,NA,TRBJ2-6
TGTGCCAGCTCACCACTTGCCACTAGCGGGATTCGCACTCAAGAGACCCAGTACTTC,CASSPLATSGIRTQETQYF,TRBV18,NA,TRBD2,TRBJ2-5
TGTGCCAGCAGGAACCCGGGACAGGGGGCTTTTGGCTACACCTTC,CASRNPGQGAFGYTF,TRBV5-5,NA,TRBD1,TRBJ1-2
TGTGCCAGCAGTCTTAGCGGGAATGGCGCAGATACGCAGTATTTT,CASSLSGNGADTQYF,TRBV27,NA,TRBD2,TRBJ2-3
TGCGCCAGCAGCCCCGTCGACATTCGGGATGAAGCTTTCTTT,CASSPVDIRDEAFF,TRBV5-1,NA,NA,TRBJ1-1
TGTGCCAGCAGCTTAACGGGGGATTATGGCTACACCTTC,CASSLTGDYGYTF,TRBV7-2,NA,NA,TRBJ1-2
TGTGCCAGCAGCTTGGGGAGAGGCACTTTTACATCAGATACGCAGTATTTT,CASSLGRGTFTSDTQYF,TRBV5-6,NA,NA,TRBJ2-3
TGCGCCAGCAGCCAGGGACAGCCCTATGGCTACACCTTC,CASSQGQPYGYTF,TRBV4-3,once,TRBD1,TRBJ1-2
TGTGCCTGGAGTCCATCACAGGGGGCGGCCCAGCATTTT,CAWSPSQGAAQHF,TRBV30,NA,TRBD1,TRBJ1-5
TGTGCCAGCAGCCTTAAGGGGGACTATGGCTACACCTTC,CASSLKGDYGYTF,TRBV7-3,NA,NA,TRBJ1-2
TGTTCCAGCAGCTTAGACTCGGGCAGGGCAAGGAATGGCTACACCTTC,CSSSLDSGRARNGYTF,TRBV7-9,once,NA,TRBJ1-2
TGTGCCACCAGCAGAGCCGCAGGCTCGCACGGTTCGGATGAGCAGTTCTTC,CATSRAAGSHGSDEQFF,TRBV15,NA,NA,TRBJ2-1
TGTGCCAGCAGCGTACCCATCCCTGGGGGGAGAGGAGATACGCAGTATTTT,CASSVPIPGGRGDTQYF,TRBV9,NA,NA,TRBJ2-3
TGCGCCAGCAGCTCTAAAAACCCGGGACAGGGGCTGAGTGGCTACACCTTC,CASSSKNPGQGLSGYTF,TRBV5-1,NA,TRBD1,TRBJ1-2
TGTGCCAGCAGTGAAGAGCAGAACACTGAAGCTTTCTTT,CASSEEQNTEAFF,TRBV6-4,NA,NA,TRBJ1-1
TGTGCCAGCAGCTTAGAGGGGAGGGGAGGCACAGATACGCAGTATTTT,CASSLEGRGGTDTQYF,TRBV7-2,NA,TRBD2,TRBJ2-3
TGTGCCAGCAGCTTACCGGGACAGGGCAATGGCTACACCTTC,CASSLPGQGNGYTF,TRBV7-9,NA,TRBD1,TRBJ1-2
TGCAGCGTTGCCATTGAGACCCAGTACTTC,CSVAIETQYF,TRBV29-1,NA,NA,TRBJ2-5
TGTGCCAGCAGCTTGGTAGGGAGACGGGCCTACGAGCAGTACTTC,CASSLVGRRAYEQYF,TRBV5-6,NA,NA,TRBJ2-7
TGTGCCAGCAGCCCGGGGACTAGCGGGACTAATGAGCAGTTCTTC,CASSPGTSGTNEQFF,TRBV7-8,NA,TRBD2,TRBJ2-1
TGCGCCAGCAGCTTGGAGCGGGGACAGGGGACAGAGCAGTTCTTC,CASSLERGQGTEQFF,TRBV5-1,NA,TRBD1,TRBJ2-1
TGTGCCAGCAGCGACCGGGACAGGGATACCACCGGGGAGCTGTTTTTT,CASSDRDRDTTGELFF,TRBV5-4,NA,TRBD1,TRBJ2-2
TGTGCCAGCAGCTTAGATCAAGTTAGGGGTGAAGCTTTCTTT,CASSLDQVRGEAFF,TRBV7-9,NA,NA,TRBJ1-1
TGTGCCAGCAGCGTAGGACAGGGGATTCGTGCTGAAGCTTTCTTT,CASSVGQGIRAEAFF,TRBV9,NA,TRBD1,TRBJ1-1
TGTGCCAGCAGTGCCGCAGGGAATCAGCCCCAGCATTTT,CASSAAGNQPQHF,TRBV25-1,NA,NA,TRBJ1-5
TGCGCCAGCAGCGCTCAGGGGGCCGGCACTGAAGCTTTCTTT,CASSAQGAGTEAFF,TRBV5-1,NA,TRBD1,TRBJ1-1
TGCGCCAGCAGCTTTACTTACAACCGGGACAGGGGGCTATACGAGCAGTACTTC,CASSFTYNRDRGLYEQYF,TRBV5-1,NA,TRBD1,TRBJ2-7
TGTGCCAGCAGCTTATTGGGACAGGGCCCCTACGAGCAGTACTTC,CASSLLGQGPYEQYF,TRBV7-2,NA,TRBD1,TRBJ2-7
TGCGCCAGCAGCCGATCAGGAAATTCACCCCTCCACTTT,CASSRSGNSPLHF,TRBV4-3,NA,NA,TRBJ1-6
TGTGCCAGCAGCCCTAGGACAGGGGGAGCTGGAAACACCATATATTTT,CASSPRTGGAGNTIYF,TRBV14,NA,TRBD1,TRBJ1-3
TGTGCCAGTAGTCCTAGCGGGGGGAACTACAATGAGCAGTTCTTC,CASSPSGGNYNEQFF,TRBV19,NA,TRBD2,TRBJ2-1
TGTGCCTGCAAAAAACGGGTTCTCATTTCGGGCAATGAGCAGTTCTTC,CACKKRVLISGNEQFF,TRBV30,NA,NA,TRBJ2-1
TGTGCCAGCAGTAATCGGGGGGGGACTACAGATACGCAGTATTTT,CASSNRGGTTDTQYF,TRBV6-5,NA,TRBD2,TRBJ2-3
TGTGCCAGCAGCTTAGCGGGACTAGCGGACTACGAGCAGTACTTC,CASSLAGLADYEQYF,TRBV7-2,NA,TRBD2,TRBJ2-7
TGTGCCAGTAGTATTTCTTGGAGCGGGACGGGCACCTACGAGCAGTACTTC,CASSISWSGTGTYEQYF,TRBV19,NA,TRBD2,TRBJ2-7
TGCGCCAGCAGCTTGGTCGGGCGGGAAAACGAGCAGTACTTC,CASSLVGRENEQYF,TRBV5-1,NA,NA,TRBJ2-7
TGCGCCAGCAGCTCGGGGGGGACAGATACGCAGTATTTT,CASSSGGTDTQYF,TRBV5-1,NA,TRBD2,TRBJ2-3
TGCGCCAGCAGCCAAGTCGGGGGTGACACCGGGGAGCTGTTTTTT,CASSQVGGDTGELFF,TRBV4-3,NA,NA,TRBJ2-2
TGTGCCAGCAGCCAGGTGGGAGGTGAGCAGTTCTTC,CASSQVGGEQFF,TRBV7-6,once,NA,TRBJ2-1
TGTGCCAGCAGCTTGTTAGGACTAGCGGGGGGGCCCACAGATACGCAGTATTTT,CASSLLGLAGGPTDTQYF,TRBV5-4,NA,TRBD2,TRBJ2-3
TGTGCCAGTAGCAGACAGGCCTCTGGGGCCAACGTCCTGACTTTC,CASSRQASGANVLTF,TRBV19,NA,NA,TRBJ2-6
TGTGCCAGCAGTCGGACGGGAAACTATGGCTACACCTTC,CASSRTGNYGYTF,TRBV6-5,NA,NA,TRBJ1-2
TGTGCCAGCAGCTGGGCGACAGGGGAGAATGAAAAACTGTTTTTT,CASSWATGENEKLFF,TRBV5-4,NA,TRBD1,TRBJ1-4
TGCGCCAGCAGCCGGGTCCGGGGAGGTTCGTCAGATACGCAGTATTTT,CASSRVRGGSSDTQYF,TRBV5-1,NA,NA,TRBJ2-3
TGTGCCAGCCGGAGGCAGAGCACCACTGAAGCTTTCTTT,CASRRQSTTEAFF,TRBV2,NA,NA,TRBJ1-1